This TCR beta chain was recorded in a study of CD8 T cells in ankylosing spondylitis. In its sample, this clonotype was seen many times. Its specificity is not known. Quantitative 5'-RACE was performed with molecular barcodes, and it yielded the TCR beta libraries. TCRdb redid the calling of the 5' RACE reads with MiXCR, one entry per CDR3 protein. The repertoire holds a few hundred thousand distinct CDR3 sequences, with 6% to 8.5% as singletons. Trimming stripped 6 bases from V and 0 bases from J, with 12 bases between. CDR1 and CDR2 from the germline V gene are DFQATT and SNEGSKA (reference sequence). CDR3 length equals 13 residues. Findings of the study overall: A motif in TCR beta, a set of roughly 8 highly homologous variants, appeared characteristic of ankylosing spondylitis blood. Clones linked to disease were reported to show significant enrichment in matched ankylosing spondylitis synovial fluid.

The specimen was blood, either unsorted or a sorted T cell fraction (not recorded which). This sequence originates from a male donor with ankylosing spondylitis. This chain connects TRBV20-1 to TRBJ2-7; D might be TRBD1 or TRBD2, each matching 5 bases. CDR3: CSAPWGFSYEQYF. The CDR3 DNA reads TGCAGTGCCCCGTGGGGGTTCTCCTACGAGCAGTACTTC.